The sequence of this TCR beta chain was determined in a study of Tregs in tolerant kidney transplant recipients. Unstimulated Tregs (CD4+CD25+CD127-) and CD4+CD25- non-Tregs were sorted from PBMCs. Trimming pared 0 bases from V and 5 bases from J, leaving 12 bases between. The CDR3 has 15 residues. CDR1 SGHRS and CDR2 YFSETQ come from the germline V gene. The repertoire was sequenced with immunoSEQ multiplex PCR; TCRdb's copy has only in-frame clones and lacks some. Of tens of thousands of clones listed, 85% to 95% are singletons. The rearrangement uses TRBV5-1 and TRBJ2-1; D is ambiguous. This TCR was sampled from a human donor in good health. The source material was CD8+ T cells from blood. This CDR3 reads CASSLEIVRHNEQFF. The CDR3 coding sequence is TGCGCCAGCAGCTTGGAGATCGTTCGGCACAATGAGCAGTTCTTC. The full variable domain, rest sourced from reference TRBV5-1 and TRBJ2-1, is KAGVTQTPRYLIKTRGQQVTLSCSPISGHRSVSWYQQTPGQGLQFLFEYFSETQRNKGNFPGRFSGRQFSNSRSEMNVSTLELGDSALYLCASSLEIVRHNEQFFGPGTRLTVL.